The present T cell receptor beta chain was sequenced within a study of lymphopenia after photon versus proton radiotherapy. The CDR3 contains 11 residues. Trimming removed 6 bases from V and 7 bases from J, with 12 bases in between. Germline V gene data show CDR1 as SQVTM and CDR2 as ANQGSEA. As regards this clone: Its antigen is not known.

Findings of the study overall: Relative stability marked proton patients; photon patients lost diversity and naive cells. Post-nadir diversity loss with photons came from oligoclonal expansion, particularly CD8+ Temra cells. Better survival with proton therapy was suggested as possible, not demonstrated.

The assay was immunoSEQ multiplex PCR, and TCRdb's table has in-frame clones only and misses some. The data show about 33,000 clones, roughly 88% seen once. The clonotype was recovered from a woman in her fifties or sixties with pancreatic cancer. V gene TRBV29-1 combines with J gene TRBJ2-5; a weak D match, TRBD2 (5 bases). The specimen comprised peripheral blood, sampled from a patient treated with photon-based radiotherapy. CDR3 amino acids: CSVERASTQYF. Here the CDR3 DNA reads TGCAGCGTGGAGAGGGCGTCGACCCAGTACTTC.